The 32 T cell receptor beta chains below were found in one sample sequenced in a study of STAT3 mutations in large granular lymphocyte leukemia. The assay was immunoSEQ multiplex PCR, and TCRdb's table has in-frame clones only and misses some. The sample has about 42,000 clones, 80% to 90% seen once. Regarding the study as a whole: In T-cell large granular lymphocyte leukemia, about half of patients showed multiple immunodominant subclonotypes.

Their antigen targets remain unknown. Material: PBMCs. The receptors here all came from a human donor with T large granular lymphocyte leukemia. Some clones in this sample may be carry-over from other donors' samples.

V and J are TRBV28 and TRBJ1-2, with D unresolved. V lost 5 bases, J lost 8 bases, and 12 bases lay in between. The CDR3 totals 12 residues. Looked up from germline, CDR1 is MDHEN and CDR2 is SYDVKM. The CDR3 sequence is CASSPLSNGYTF. CDR3 nucleotide sequence: TGTGCCAGCAGTCCCCTTTCAAACGGCTACACCTTC.

V is TRBV5-1 and J is TRBJ2-7, with D perhaps TRBD1 (6 bases). CDR1 is SGHRS and CDR2 is YFSETQ in the germline V gene. Trimming took 1 base from V and 2 from J, leaving 13 bases between them. The CDR3 is 15 residues long. CDR3 DNA: TGCGCCAGCAGCTTGTCGGCAGGGGATGCCTACGAGCAGTACGTC. This gives the protein CASSLSAGDAYEQYV.

This clone was observed a few times. The V gene is TRBV18, the J gene TRBJ2-3; 12 bases match TRBD2. Trimming cost V 2 bases and J 5 bases; bases outside gene matches: 8. This CDR3 contains 17 residues. Germline V lookup: CDR1 KGHSH, CDR2 LQKENI. CDR3 nucleotide sequence: TGTGCCAGCTCACCAACCCCGGGACTAGCGGGTGGAGATACGCAGTATTTT. Translating it yields CASSPTPGLAGGDTQYF.

This CDR3 is CASSPNRDTGELFF. CDR3 DNA sequence: TGTGCCAGCTCACCAAACAGGGACACCGGGGAGCTGTTTTTT. The chain joins TRBV18 to TRBJ2-2; D perhaps matches TRBD1 (6 bases). This CDR3 is built from 14 residues. V lost 2 bases and J 3 bases, leaving 7 bases between the germline ends. Germline V CDR1 and CDR2: KGHSH, LQKENI.

The chain recombines TRBV2 with TRBJ2-7; D is possibly TRBD2 (5 bases). Trimming pared 8 bases from V and 6 bases from J, leaving 11 bases between. The germline V gene has CDR1 SNHLY and CDR2 FYNNEI. This CDR3 contains 11 residues. The CDR3 DNA is TGTGCCAGCCCGGGAATTGGCGAGCAGTACGTC. This translates into CASPGIGEQYV.

The chain uses TRBV5-4 and TRBJ2-1; unclear D gene. Germline CDR1 SGHNT, CDR2 YYREEE (reference sequence). Trimming removed 0 bases from V and 9 bases from J, with 13 bases in between. The CDR3 is made up of 14 amino acids. The CDR3: CASSLELGIGEQFF. As DNA, the CDR3 is TGTGCCAGCAGCTTGGAGCTGGGAATCGGTGAGCAGTTCTTC.

V gene TRBV18 combines with J gene TRBJ2-5; D is unclear. Between the trimmed V and J ends, which lost 3 bases and 5 bases, there was a span of 13 bases. Germline V gene data show CDR1 as KGHSH and CDR2 as LQKENI. The CDR3 sequence is 14 residues long. This CDR3 reads CASSPRAPAETQYF. Written as DNA, the CDR3 is TGTGCCAGCTCACCCCGGGCCCCCGCGGAGACCCAGTACTTC.

This chain uses TRBV19 with TRBJ2-7, with D hard to call. CDR1 and CDR2 from the germline V gene are LNHDA and SQIVND (reference sequence). This CDR3 has 14 residues. V was shortened by 4 bases and J by 0 bases, with 10 bases between the two germline ends. The CDR3 DNA sequence: TGTGCCAGTAGTAGGCAGGTGAGCTCCTACGAGCAGTACTTC. Protein product: CASSRQVSSYEQYF.

V is TRBV5-4 and J is TRBJ1-4, with 8 positions matching TRBD1. The J segment lost 7 bases and the V segment lost 4 bases, leaving 9 bases of the junction unmatched. Germline CDR1 SGHNT, CDR2 YYREEE (reference sequence). The CDR3 consists of 15 residues. CDR3 loop: CASSEKPGTGEKLFF. CDR3 in DNA: TGTGCCAGCAGCGAGAAGCCCGGGACAGGTGAAAAACTGTTTTTT.

This clone appeared a single time. The rearrangement uses TRBV6-5 and TRBJ2-7; a weak D match, TRBD1 (5 bases). The germline gives CDR1 MNHEY, CDR2 SVGAGI. The CDR3 has 13 amino acids. V lost 7 bases and J 2 bases, leaving 12 bases between the germline ends. CDR3 amino acids: CASTLQQAYEQYF. In nucleotides, the CDR3 is TGTGCCAGCACCCTACAACAGGCCTACGAGCAGTACTTC.

This chain links TRBV5-6 with TRBJ1-3, with unresolved D. Trimming shortened V by 1 base and J by 0 bases, and 11 bases separated the two germline ends. This CDR3 is built from 16 residues. Germline values: CDR1 SGHDT, CDR2 YYEEEE. This CDR3 is CASSLPGATSGNTIYF. The CDR3 bases are TGTGCCAGCAGCTTGCCAGGTGCCACCTCTGGAAACACCATATATTTT.

J is TRBJ1-1 and V is TRBV10-3; D gene unclear. This CDR3 spans 12 amino acids. CDR1 and CDR2 (germline): ENHRY, SYGVKD. Trimming left V 2 bases short and J 2 bases short, with 3 bases between. This CDR3 is CAISEGNTEAFF. The CDR3 coding sequence is TGTGCCATCAGTGAGGGAAACACTGAAGCTTTCTTT.

This sequence joins TRBV6-6 and TRBJ2-7, with 10 nucleotides matching TRBD1. The CDR3 covers 15 residues. Germline CDR1 MNHNY, CDR2 SVGAGI (reference sequence). The trim removed 2 bases at V and 4 bases at J, leaving 5 bases unmatched. This chain's CDR3 is CASSYTGQGGYEQYF. Here the CDR3 DNA reads TGTGCCAGCAGTTACACCGGACAGGGGGGATACGAGCAGTACTTC.

The rearrangement uses TRBV27 and TRBJ1-1; D call uncertain. CDR3 length: 15 amino acids. Trimming pared 4 bases from V and 5 bases from J, leaving 17 bases between. Germline values: CDR1 MNHEY, CDR2 SMNVEV (reference sequence). The CDR3 sequence is CASSSRNRGGTEAFF. The CDR3 DNA sequence: TGTGCCAGCAGTTCCCGAAACCGGGGAGGGACTGAAGCTTTCTTT.

The V call is TRBV27, the J call TRBJ2-3; no reliable D call. V was trimmed by 6 bases and J by 1 base, leaving 8 bases between them. CDR3 size: 13 residues. From germline, CDR1 is MNHEY and CDR2 SMNVEV (reference sequence). Here the CDR3 DNA reads TGTGCCAGCAGCCCTTTGGGCACAGATACGCAGTATTTT. This translates into CASSPLGTDTQYF.

This clone came up a few times. V is TRBV19 and J is TRBJ1-4; the D is unclear. CDR1 LNHDA and CDR2 SQIVND come from the germline V gene (reference sequence). The CDR3 has 12 amino acids. The V and J ends lost 7 bases and 5 bases respectively, with 8 bases between them. This chain's CDR3 is CASKRKNEKLFF. CDR3 DNA sequence: TGTGCCAGTAAGAGGAAGAATGAAAAACTGTTTTTT.

The chain is built from TRBV11-3 and TRBJ2-2, with TRBD1 matching over 8 bases. The CDR3 extends over 15 amino acids. Germline trimming cut 1 base from V and 7 bases from J; bases unmatched to any gene: 5. Germline values: CDR1 SGHNT, CDR2 YENEEA. In DNA form, the CDR3 reads TGTGCCAGCAGCTTAGGGGCAGGGGGCTTCGGGGAGCTGTTTTTT. Translated, it gives CASSLGAGGFGELFF.

This chain connects TRBV6-1 to TRBJ1-5; 11 nucleotides align to TRBD1. Trimming at V came to 5 bases and at J to 7 bases, leaving 4 bases not matched to a gene. Germline-derived CDR1 and CDR2 are MNHNS and SASEGT. The CDR3 sequence is 14 residues long. CDR3 amino acids: CASSTRTGGQPQHF. As DNA, the CDR3 is TGTGCCAGCAGTACACGGACAGGGGGCCAGCCCCAGCATTTT.

This chain connects TRBV7-9 to TRBJ2-7; a possible D gene is TRBD1 (5 bases). Germline V gene sequence: CDR1 SEHNR, CDR2 FQNEAQ (reference sequence). V lost 7 bases and J 7 bases, leaving 11 bases between the germline ends. This CDR3 region has 11 residues. CDR3 nucleotides: TGTGCCAGCACCTCCTCAGGGGAGCAGTACTTC. This gives the protein CASTSSGEQYF.

This clone was detected a few times. The chain combines TRBV27 with TRBJ2-7; 8 bases map to TRBD1. CDR3 size: 12 residues. The junction had 2 bases not matched to a gene; V was cut back by 6 bases and J by 4 bases. CDR1 is MNHEY and CDR2 is SMNVEV in the germline V gene (reference sequence). CDR3 DNA: TGTGCCAGCAGCGGGACAGGTTACGAGCAGTACTTC. Amino acids: CASSGTGYEQYF.

The count of this clone is one. The chain couples TRBV6-6 to TRBJ1-1; D ambiguous. V lost 6 bases and J 4 bases, leaving 12 bases between the germline ends. Per germline, CDR1 MNHNY and CDR2 SVGAGI (reference sequence). CDR3 length: 13 residues. The CDR3 nucleotides read TGTGCCAGCAGCCCCGGGAGGGCCACTGAAGCTTTCTTT. Protein sequence: CASSPGRATEAFF.

This rearrangement joins TRBV5-1 to TRBJ1-1; D may be TRBD1 (5 bases). The CDR3 covers 15 residues. CDR1 is SGHRS, CDR2 YFSETQ, per germline. V was pared by 0 bases and J by 2 bases, with 11 bases between. DNA of the CDR3: TGCGCCAGCAGCTTGGCCTTTCAGGGAAACACTGAAGCTTTCTTT. This translates into CASSLAFQGNTEAFF.

The J gene is TRBJ1-5, the V gene TRBV19; D is unclear. V gave up 2 bases and J gave up 4 bases, with 6 bases separating them. CDR3 size: 13 residues. Germline CDR1 is LNHDA and CDR2 is SQIVND (reference sequence). CDR3 amino acids: CASSISPNQPQHF. CDR3 coding DNA: TGTGCCAGTAGTATATCCCCAAATCAGCCCCAGCATTTT.

V usage is TRBV19 and J usage is TRBJ1-5; perhaps TRBD1 as D (5 bases). Germline V CDR1 and CDR2: LNHDA, SQIVND (reference sequence). The CDR3 sequence is 13 residues long. With 8 bases removed from V and 4 bases from J, the gap between germline ends came to 12 bases. The chain's CDR3 is CASVMGGNQPQHF. The CDR3 DNA reads as TGTGCCAGTGTCATGGGGGGAAATCAGCCCCAGCATTTT.

V and J are TRBV21-1 and TRBJ1-6. TRBV21-1 is described as a pseudogene. This CDR3 contains 16 residues. The CDR3, as DNA: TGTGCCAGCAGCCCACGGGGGGGACAGGAGGATTCACCCCTCCACTTT. Translating gives CASSPRGGQEDSPLHF.

This chain links TRBV28 with TRBJ2-1; D unresolved. Germline assignment: CDR1 MDHEN and CDR2 SYDVKM. The CDR3 covers 11 residues. V gave up 5 bases and J gave up 8 bases, with 7 bases separating them. DNA of the CDR3: TGTGCCAGCAGTAATACCTATGAGCAGTTCTTC. It translates to CASSNTYEQFF.

This clone occurred a few times. The chain is built from TRBV20-1 and TRBJ1-2; the D is unclear. V was cut by 8 bases and J by 4 bases, with 8 bases left in between. Looked up from germline, CDR1 is DFQATT and CDR2 is SNEGSKA (reference sequence). The CDR3 sequence is 10 residues long. CDR3 amino acids: CSLDTYGYTF. Written as DNA, the CDR3 is TGCAGTCTTGATACCTATGGCTACACCTTC.

The chain uses TRBV18 and TRBJ2-7; D is possibly TRBD1 (5 bases). The V end was cut by 3 bases, the J end by 3 bases, with 9 bases between. Germline lookup yields CDR1 KGHSH and CDR2 LQKENI. The CDR3 totals 13 residues. CDR3 loop: CASSPDSLYEQYV. As DNA, the CDR3 is TGTGCCAGCTCACCCGACAGCCTCTACGAGCAGTACGTC.

The rearrangement uses TRBV10-3 and TRBJ2-1; TRBD2 agrees at 10 bases. CDR1 and CDR2 (germline): ENHRY, SYGVKD. This CDR3 is built from 14 residues. Unmatched junction bases numbered 8, after V lost 0 bases and J lost 15 bases. The CDR3 sequence: CAISESTQRGGRFF. In nucleotides, the CDR3 is TGTGCCATCAGTGAGTCGACCCAGCGGGGGGGCAGGTTCTTC.

The V gene is TRBV19, the J gene TRBJ1-4; TRBD1 agrees at 9 bases. V lost 4 bases to trimming and J lost 8 bases; unmatched junction nucleotides: 5. Germline CDR1 and CDR2: LNHDA and SQIVND (reference sequence). The CDR3 sequence is 14 residues long. The CDR3 loop reads CASSTQGAGEKLFF. CDR3 DNA sequence: TGTGCCAGTAGTACACAGGGGGCAGGGGAAAAACTGTTTTTT.

The V and J genes are TRBV4-2 and TRBJ1-2; D gene ambiguous. The germline CDR1 and CDR2 sequences are LGHNA and YNFKEQ. The CDR3 consists of 13 residues. V was clipped by 6 bases and J by 4 bases, with 12 bases between them. CDR3 protein: CASSPGGTYGYTF. Written as DNA, the CDR3 is TGTGCCAGCAGTCCTGGTGGTACCTATGGCTACACCTTC.

CDR3 region: CAIGRYPNTEAFF. The CDR3 DNA reads as TGTGCCATCGGGCGCTACCCGAACACTGAAGCTTTCTTT. V and J are TRBV6-5 and TRBJ1-1; D remains ambiguous. The V end lost 10 bases, the J end lost 1 base, and 13 bases lay between the germline ends. The CDR3 length is 13 residues. Per the germline V gene, CDR1 is MNHEY and CDR2 is SVGAGI.